This TCR beta chain was sequenced in a study of graft-versus-host responses after intestinal transplantation. Across the study: Recipients were all induced with anti-thymocyte globulin, then given tacrolimus and steroids for approximately three years.

Findings and caveats of the study: GvH clonotypes were identified within recipient marrow, with a subset emerging first in ileum or blood.

The germline V gene has CDR1 MNHNS and CDR2 SASEGT. This CDR3 contains 13 residues. V was pared by 7 bases and J by 3 bases, with 9 bases between. In the case of this clone: What it binds is unknown.

The protocol was immunoSEQ multiplex PCR, while the TCRdb copy is restricted to in-frame clones and leaves out a portion. This table has about 61,000 clones, around 92% appearing once. The sequences come from unstimulated CD4+ T cells sorted from spleen or lymph node cells, collected before transplant. The J gene is TRBJ2-2, the V gene TRBV6-1; D uncertain. The receptor was derived from a human donor who was the organ donor for an intestinal transplant. CDR3 nucleotide sequence: TGTGCCAGCACGGCCAGAGACACCGGGGAGCTGTTTTTT. As protein: CASTARDTGELFF.